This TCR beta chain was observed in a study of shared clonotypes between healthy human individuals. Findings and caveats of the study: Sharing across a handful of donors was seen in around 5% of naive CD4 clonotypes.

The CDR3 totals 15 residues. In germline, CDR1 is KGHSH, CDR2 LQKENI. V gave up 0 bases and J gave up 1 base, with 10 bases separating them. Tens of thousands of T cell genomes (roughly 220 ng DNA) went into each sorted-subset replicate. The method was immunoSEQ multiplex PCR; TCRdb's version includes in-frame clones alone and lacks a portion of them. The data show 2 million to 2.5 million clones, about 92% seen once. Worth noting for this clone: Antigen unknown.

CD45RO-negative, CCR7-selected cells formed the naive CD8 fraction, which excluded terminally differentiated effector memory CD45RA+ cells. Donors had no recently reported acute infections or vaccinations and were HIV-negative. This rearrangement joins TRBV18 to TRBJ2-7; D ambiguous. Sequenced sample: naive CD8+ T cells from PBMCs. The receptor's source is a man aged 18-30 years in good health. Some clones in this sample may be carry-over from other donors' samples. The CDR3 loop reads CASSPPKGGSYEQYF. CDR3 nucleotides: TGTGCCAGCTCACCACCGAAGGGCGGATCCTACGAGCAGTACTTC.